This T cell receptor (beta chain) was captured by sequencing in a study of early T cells in non-severe SARS-CoV-2 infection. General study findings and limits: Anti-spike CD8 specificities were favored by VDJdb matching, whose results missed private and CD4 specificities.

Looked up from germline, CDR1 is SQVTM and CDR2 is ANQGSEA. This CDR3 has 11 residues. J lost 6 bases, V lost 6 bases, and 4 bases had no gene match. On this clonotype: No antigen is known for it.

In the library, individual cDNA molecules carried attached unique molecular identifiers. TCRdb redid the calling of the 5' RACE reads with MiXCR, one entry per CDR3 protein. The repertoire holds some 80,000 distinct CDR3 sequences, with roughly 13% as singletons. This chain uses TRBV29-1 with TRBJ1-1, with 7 bases matching TRBD1. The clonotype was recovered from an adult who was a healthcare worker with PCR-confirmed SARS-CoV-2 infection or an uninfected control (not recorded which). Specimen: whole blood. The CDR3 region has the DNA TGCAGCGTGGCCGGGACAGCTGAAGCTTTCTTT. Amino acids: CSVAGTAEAFF.